The 10 T cell receptor beta chains below all came from one sample that was sequenced in a study of cytomegalovirus exposure and HLA in healthy donors. The PCR was carried out with 60 Vbeta primers and 13 Jbeta primers. Repertoires were generated with immunoSEQ multiplex PCR, while TCRdb's copy carries only in-frame clones and drops some. Of 80,000 to 90,000 clones in the sample, approximately 80% were seen once. The sample consisted of PBMCs. The receptors here all came from a woman under 40 in good health and CMV-seronegative.

V usage is TRBV5-5 and J usage is TRBJ2-5; perhaps TRBD2 as D (5 bases). This CDR3 region has 15 residues. The V end lost 3 bases, the J end lost 0 bases, and 12 bases lay between the germline ends. CDR1 and CDR2 from the germline V gene are SGHKS and YYEKEE (reference sequence). The CDR3 here is CASSYGSAYQETQYF. The CDR3 DNA is TGTGCCAGCAGCTATGGTAGCGCGTACCAAGAGACCCAGTACTTC.

V gene TRBV7-9 combines with J gene TRBJ1-2; 9 bases align to TRBD1. CDR1 and CDR2 (germline): SEHNR, FQNEAQ (reference sequence). This CDR3 has 15 residues. The V and J ends lost 4 bases and 8 bases, in that order; junction bases with no gene match: 11. CDR3 amino acids: CASSSKNGTGFGYTF. The DNA for the CDR3 is TGTGCCAGCAGCTCAAAGAACGGGACAGGGTTCGGCTACACCTTC.

The V gene is TRBV2, the J gene TRBJ2-3; D gene unclear. V dropped 6 bases and J dropped 0 bases, with 7 bases sitting between them. Germline V gives CDR1 SNHLY, CDR2 FYNNEI. The CDR3 consists of 13 residues. The CDR3 DNA reads TGTGCCAGCAGCTTCTATAGCACAGATACGCAGTATTTT. Translated, it gives CASSFYSTDTQYF.

The J gene is TRBJ2-7, the V gene TRBV5-8; TRBD2 aligns across 9 bases. The V and J ends lost 2 bases and 3 bases, in that order; junction bases with no gene match: 9. CDR3 length: 16 residues. Germline V CDR1 and CDR2: SGHTS, YDEGEE. The CDR3 here is CASSLVVREGLYEQYF. CDR3 coding DNA: TGTGCCAGCAGCTTAGTAGTGCGGGAGGGCCTCTACGAGCAGTACTTC.

V usage is TRBV7-2 and J usage is TRBJ2-6; 8 nucleotides line up with TRBD1. The CDR3 runs to 17 residues. The V segment lost 6 bases and the J segment 0 bases; nucleotides outside the gene matches: 7. Germline-derived CDR1 and CDR2 are SGHTA and FQGNSA. The CDR3 nucleotides are TGTGCCAGCAGGTCCGGGACAGGTAGCTCTGGGGCCAACGTCCTGACTTTC. Translating it yields CASRSGTGSSGANVLTF.

This clone was detected once. The V call is TRBV10-3, the J call TRBJ2-4; 9 bases align to TRBD1. Germline CDR1 is ENHRY and CDR2 is SYGVKD. V lost 0 bases and J lost 8; bases outside the gene matches: 2. CDR3 length equals 14 residues. The CDR3 is CAISESTGGDIQYF. The DNA of the CDR3 is TGTGCCATCAGTGAGTCGACAGGGGGGGACATTCAGTACTTC.

Only one count was recorded for this clone. This chain connects TRBV5-8 to TRBJ2-5, with D maybe TRBD1 (5 bases). The J call may be incorrect, as the DNA end agrees better with TRBJ2-7. Germline V lookup: CDR1 SGHTS, CDR2 YDEGEE. The CDR3 is made up of 13 amino acids. In nucleotides, the CDR3 is TGTGCCAGCAGCCGATATCAGGGTTTCGAGCAGTACTTC. The encoded protein is CASSRYQGFEQYF.

The genes are TRBV13 and TRBJ1-2; D not certain. CDR3 length equals 17 residues. V lost 2 bases and J lost 3, with 19 bases in between. Germline CDR1 is PRHDT and CDR2 is FYEKMQ (reference sequence). The CDR3: CASSLSSAVGRYYGYTF. The CDR3 DNA reads TGTGCCAGCAGCTTATCTAGTGCGGTCGGCCGATACTATGGCTACACCTTC.

The V call is TRBV30, the J call TRBJ1-2; possibly TRBD1 for D (6 bases). The CDR3 runs 16 residues. In germline, CDR1 is GTSNPN, CDR2 SVGIG (reference sequence). Between the trimmed V and J ends, which lost 4 bases and 1 base, there was a span of 19 bases. In DNA, the CDR3 is TGTGCCTGGAAGTCCAGGGGAGGGAGAATTAACTATGGCTACACCTTC. It translates to CAWKSRGGRINYGYTF.

The chain carries TRBV2 and TRBJ2-5; 10 bases fit TRBD2. Per germline, CDR1 SNHLY and CDR2 FYNNEI. The CDR3 contains 18 residues. V shed 5 bases, J shed 4 bases, and the junction held 16 bases outside the gene matches. The CDR3 here is CASSPIPGLAKHVETQYF. CDR3 coding DNA: TGTGCCAGCAGTCCTATACCGGGACTAGCGAAACATGTAGAGACCCAGTACTTC.